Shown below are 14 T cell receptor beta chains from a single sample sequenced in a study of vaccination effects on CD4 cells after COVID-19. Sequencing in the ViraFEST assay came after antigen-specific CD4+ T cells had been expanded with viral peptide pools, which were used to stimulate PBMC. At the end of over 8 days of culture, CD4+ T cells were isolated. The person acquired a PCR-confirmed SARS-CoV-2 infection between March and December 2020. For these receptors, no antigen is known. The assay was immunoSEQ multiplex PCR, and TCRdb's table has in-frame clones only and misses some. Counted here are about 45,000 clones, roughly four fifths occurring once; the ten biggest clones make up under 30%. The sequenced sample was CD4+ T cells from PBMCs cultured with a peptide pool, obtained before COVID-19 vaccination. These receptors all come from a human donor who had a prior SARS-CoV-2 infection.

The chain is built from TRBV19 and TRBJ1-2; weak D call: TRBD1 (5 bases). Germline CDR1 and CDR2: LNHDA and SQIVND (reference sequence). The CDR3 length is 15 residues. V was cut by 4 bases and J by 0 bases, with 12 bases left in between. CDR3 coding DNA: TGTGCCAGTAGTAATCCGGGGCCAGCTAACTATGGCTACACCTTC. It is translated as CASSNPGPANYGYTF. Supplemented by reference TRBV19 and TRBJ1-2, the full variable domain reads DGGITQSPKYLFRKEGQNVTLSCEQNLNHDAMYWYRQDPGQGLRLIYYSQIVNDFQKGDIAEGYSVSREKKESFPLTVTSAQKNPTAFYLCASSNPGPANYGYTFGSGTRLTVV.

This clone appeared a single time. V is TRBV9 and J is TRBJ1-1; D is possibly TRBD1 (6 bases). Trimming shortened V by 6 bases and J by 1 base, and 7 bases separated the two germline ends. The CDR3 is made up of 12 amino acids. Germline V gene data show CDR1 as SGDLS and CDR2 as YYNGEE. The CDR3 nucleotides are TGTGCCAGCAAGACAGGGAACACTGAAGCTTTCTTT. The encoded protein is CASKTGNTEAFF.

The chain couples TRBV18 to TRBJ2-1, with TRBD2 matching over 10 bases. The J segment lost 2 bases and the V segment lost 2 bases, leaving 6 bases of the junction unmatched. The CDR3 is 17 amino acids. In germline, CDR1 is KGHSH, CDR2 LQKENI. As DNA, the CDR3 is TGTGCCAGCTCACCAAGACTAGCGGGCGATGCCTACAATGAGCAGTTCTTC. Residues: CASSPRLAGDAYNEQFF.

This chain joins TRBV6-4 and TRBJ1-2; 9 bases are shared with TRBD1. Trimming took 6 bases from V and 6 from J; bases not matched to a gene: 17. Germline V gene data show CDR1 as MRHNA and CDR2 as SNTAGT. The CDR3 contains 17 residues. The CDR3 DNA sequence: TGTGCCAGCAGACCTCAAGGACAGGGGTCAGGTGGCGATGGCTACACCTTC. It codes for CASRPQGQGSGGDGYTF.

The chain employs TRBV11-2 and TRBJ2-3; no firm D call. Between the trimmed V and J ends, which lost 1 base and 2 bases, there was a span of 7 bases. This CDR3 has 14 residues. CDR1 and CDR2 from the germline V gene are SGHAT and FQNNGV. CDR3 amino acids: CASSLGQATDTQYF. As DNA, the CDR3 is TGTGCCAGCAGCTTAGGGCAGGCCACAGATACGCAGTATTTT.

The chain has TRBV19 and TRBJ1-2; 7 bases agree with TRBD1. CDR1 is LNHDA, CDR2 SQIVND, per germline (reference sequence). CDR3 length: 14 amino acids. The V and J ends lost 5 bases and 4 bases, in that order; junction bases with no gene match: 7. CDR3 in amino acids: CASSPGGDPYGYTF. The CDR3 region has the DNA TGTGCCAGTAGTCCAGGGGGAGATCCCTATGGCTACACCTTC.

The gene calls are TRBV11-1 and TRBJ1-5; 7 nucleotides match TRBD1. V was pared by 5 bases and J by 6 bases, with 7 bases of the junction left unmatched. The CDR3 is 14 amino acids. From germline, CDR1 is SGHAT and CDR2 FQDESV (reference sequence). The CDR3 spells CASSQGGLGQPQHF. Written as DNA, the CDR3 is TGTGCCAGCAGCCAAGGGGGCTTAGGTCAGCCCCAGCATTTT. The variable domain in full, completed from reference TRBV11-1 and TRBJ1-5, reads EAEVAQSPRYKITEKSQAVAFWCDPISGHATLYWYRQILGQGPELLVQFQDESVVDDSQLPKDRFSAERLKGVDSTLKIQPAELGDSAMYLCASSQGGLGQPQHFGDGTRLSIL.

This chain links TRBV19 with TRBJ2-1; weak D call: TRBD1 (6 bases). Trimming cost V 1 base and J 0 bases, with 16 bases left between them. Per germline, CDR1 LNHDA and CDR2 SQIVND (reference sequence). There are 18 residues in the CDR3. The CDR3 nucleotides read TGTGCCAGTAGTATAGGGAGCCCACAGGACAGCTCCTACAATGAGCAGTTCTTC. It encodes CASSIGSPQDSSYNEQFF.

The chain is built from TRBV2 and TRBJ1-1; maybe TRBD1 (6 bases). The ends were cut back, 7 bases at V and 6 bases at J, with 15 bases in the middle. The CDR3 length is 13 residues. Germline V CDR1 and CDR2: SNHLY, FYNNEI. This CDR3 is CASNRNRDPEAFF. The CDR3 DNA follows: TGTGCCAGCAACCGGAACAGGGACCCTGAAGCTTTCTTT.

The CDR3 here is CASSIYVPGPPDTQYF. In DNA, the CDR3 is TGTGCCAGCAGTATATATGTCCCGGGACCACCAGATACGCAGTATTTT. This sequence joins TRBV27 and TRBJ2-3, with D perhaps being TRBD1 or TRBD2 (5 bases each). CDR3 length: 16 amino acids. CDR1 MNHEY and CDR2 SMNVEV come from the germline V gene (reference sequence). V was shortened by 5 bases and J by 4 bases, with 19 bases between the two germline ends.

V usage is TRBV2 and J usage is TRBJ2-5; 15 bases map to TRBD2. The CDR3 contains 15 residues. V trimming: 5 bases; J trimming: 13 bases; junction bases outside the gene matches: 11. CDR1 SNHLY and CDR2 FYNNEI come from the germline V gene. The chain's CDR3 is CASSSGTSGGPILYF. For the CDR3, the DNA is TGTGCCAGCAGTTCGGGGACTAGCGGGGGGCCCATCCTGTACTTC.

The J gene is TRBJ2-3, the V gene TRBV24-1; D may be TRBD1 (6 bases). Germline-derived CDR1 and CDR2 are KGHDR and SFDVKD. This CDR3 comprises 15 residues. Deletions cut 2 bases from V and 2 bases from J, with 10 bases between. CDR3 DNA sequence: TGTGCCACCAGTGATTCGGGACACAACACAGATACGCAGTATTTT. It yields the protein CATSDSGHNTDTQYF.

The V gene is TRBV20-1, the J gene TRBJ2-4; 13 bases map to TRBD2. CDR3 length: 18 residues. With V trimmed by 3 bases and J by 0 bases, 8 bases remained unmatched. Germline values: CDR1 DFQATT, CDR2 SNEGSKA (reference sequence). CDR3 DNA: TGCAGTGCTAGTCGACTAGCGGGGGGCTCAATAGCCAAAAACATTCAGTACTTC. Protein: CSASRLAGGSIAKNIQYF.

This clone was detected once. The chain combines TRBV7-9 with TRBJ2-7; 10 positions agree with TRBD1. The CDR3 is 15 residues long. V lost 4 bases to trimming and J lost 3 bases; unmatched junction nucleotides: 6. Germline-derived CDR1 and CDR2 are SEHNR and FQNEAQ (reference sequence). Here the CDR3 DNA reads TGTGCCAGCAGCTCTGGGGGACAGGGGTTCTACGAGCAGTACTTC. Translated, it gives CASSSGGQGFYEQYF.